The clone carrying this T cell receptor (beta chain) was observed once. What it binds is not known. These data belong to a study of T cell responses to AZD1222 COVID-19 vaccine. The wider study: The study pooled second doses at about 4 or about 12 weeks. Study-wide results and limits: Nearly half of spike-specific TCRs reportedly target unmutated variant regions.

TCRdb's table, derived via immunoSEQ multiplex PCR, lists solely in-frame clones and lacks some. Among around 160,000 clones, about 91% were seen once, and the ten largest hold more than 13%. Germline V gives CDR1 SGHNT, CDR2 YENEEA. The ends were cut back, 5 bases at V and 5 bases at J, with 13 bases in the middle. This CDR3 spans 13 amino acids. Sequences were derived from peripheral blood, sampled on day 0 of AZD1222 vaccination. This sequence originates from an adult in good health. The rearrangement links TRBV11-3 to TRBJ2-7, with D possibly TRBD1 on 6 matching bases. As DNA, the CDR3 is TGTGCCAGCAGCCCACACCAGGGGAACGAGCAGTACTTC. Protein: CASSPHQGNEQYF.